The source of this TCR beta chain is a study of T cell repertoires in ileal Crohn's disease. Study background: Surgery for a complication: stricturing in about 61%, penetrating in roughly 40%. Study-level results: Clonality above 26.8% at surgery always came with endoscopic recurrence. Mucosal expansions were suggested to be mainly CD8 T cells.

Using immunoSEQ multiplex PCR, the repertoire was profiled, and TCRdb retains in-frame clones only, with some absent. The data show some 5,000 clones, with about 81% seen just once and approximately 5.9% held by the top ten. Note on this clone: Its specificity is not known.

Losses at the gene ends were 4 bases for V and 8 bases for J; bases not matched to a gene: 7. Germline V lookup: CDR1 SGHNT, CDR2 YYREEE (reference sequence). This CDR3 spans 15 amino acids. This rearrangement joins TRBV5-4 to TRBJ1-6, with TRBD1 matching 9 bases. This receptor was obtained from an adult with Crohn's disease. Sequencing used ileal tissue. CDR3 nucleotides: TGTGCCAGCAGCCTGGGACAGGGTATTTATTCACCCCTCCACTTT. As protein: CASSLGQGIYSPLHF.